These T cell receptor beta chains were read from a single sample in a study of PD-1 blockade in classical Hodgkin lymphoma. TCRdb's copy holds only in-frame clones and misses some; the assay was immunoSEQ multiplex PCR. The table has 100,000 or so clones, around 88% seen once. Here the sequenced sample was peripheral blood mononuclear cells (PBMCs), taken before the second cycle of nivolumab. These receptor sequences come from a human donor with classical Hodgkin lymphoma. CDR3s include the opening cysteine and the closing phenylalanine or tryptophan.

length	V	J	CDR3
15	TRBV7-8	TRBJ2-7	CASSDRDRTSYEQYF
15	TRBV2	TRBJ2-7	CASSTAGGTFYEQYF
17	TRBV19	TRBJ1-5	CASSIVQGTLGTQPQHF
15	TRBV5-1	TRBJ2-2	CASNLSGGNTGELFF
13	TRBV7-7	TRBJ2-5	CASASRGEETQYF
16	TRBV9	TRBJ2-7	CASSVEGSNEGYEQYF
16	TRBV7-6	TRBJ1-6	CASSLEGTPQNSPLHF
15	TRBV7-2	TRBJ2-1	CASSLDAVGVNEQFF
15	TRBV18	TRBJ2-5	CASSSTGANQETQYF
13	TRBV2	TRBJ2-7	CASRDRSSYEQYF
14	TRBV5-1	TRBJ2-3	CASSSGRRPDTQYF
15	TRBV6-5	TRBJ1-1	CASSPGTGLNTEAFF
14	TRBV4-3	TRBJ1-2	CASSPGGTGPGYTF
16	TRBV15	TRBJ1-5	CATTRKRGGSNQPQHF
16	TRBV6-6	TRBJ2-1	CASRLSGGGLRNEQFF
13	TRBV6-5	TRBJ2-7	CASSPDRLEEQYF
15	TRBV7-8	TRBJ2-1	CASSLDRVLFNEQFF
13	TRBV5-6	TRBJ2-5	CAGSLPVGETQYF
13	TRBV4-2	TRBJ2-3	CASSEGGVRTQYF
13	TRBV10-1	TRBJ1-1	CASRDRLNTEAFF
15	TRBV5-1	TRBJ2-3	CASSLGLAIMDTQYF
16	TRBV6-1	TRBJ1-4	CASSEDSTGGNEKLFF
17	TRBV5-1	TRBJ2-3	CASSLALGTPSTDTQYF
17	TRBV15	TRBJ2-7	CATSRDRLAGLGYEQYF
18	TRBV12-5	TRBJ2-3	CASGSGLAGGPGTDTQYF
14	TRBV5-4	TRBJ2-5	CASSLGGGQETQYF
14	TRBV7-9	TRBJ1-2	CASSLGDRSYGYTF
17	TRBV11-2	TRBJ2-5	CASSAGITGTGYETQYF
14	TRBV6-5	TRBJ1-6	CASSYRVAISPLHF
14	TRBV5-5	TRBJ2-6	CASSRGSGANVLTF
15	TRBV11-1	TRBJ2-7	CASSLDLWGLYEQYF
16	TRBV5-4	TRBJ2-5	CASSLDTGGLQETQYF
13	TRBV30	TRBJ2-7	CAWSSAGWGEQYF
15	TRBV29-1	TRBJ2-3	CSVEGAGVYTDTQYF
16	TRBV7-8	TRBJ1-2	CASSSVARLPGDGYTF
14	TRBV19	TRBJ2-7	CASSPYPAGDEQYF
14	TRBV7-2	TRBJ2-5	CASSGGGQQETQYF
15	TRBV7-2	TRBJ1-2	CASSLSRGADYGYTF
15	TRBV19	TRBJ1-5	CASKEGTYSNQPQHF
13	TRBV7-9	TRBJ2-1	CASSTTGGFEQFF
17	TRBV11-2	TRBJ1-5	CASSLGRGGKSNQPQHF
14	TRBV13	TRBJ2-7	CASSLAGGNYEQYF
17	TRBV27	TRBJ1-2	CASSPTPGQGFGYGYTF
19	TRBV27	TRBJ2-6	CASSPGIRGEKAGANVLTF
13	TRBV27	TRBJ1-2	CASSLSVGGPDTF
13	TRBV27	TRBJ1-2	CASSFGPPYGYTF
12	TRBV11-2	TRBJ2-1	CASSSTYNEQFF
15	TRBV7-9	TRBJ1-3	CASRTDRFSGNTIYF
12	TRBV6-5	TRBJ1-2	CASSRQVDGYTF
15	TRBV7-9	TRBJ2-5	CASSSSGGRLETQYF
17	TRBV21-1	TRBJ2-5	CASSKGRRDRGSETQYF